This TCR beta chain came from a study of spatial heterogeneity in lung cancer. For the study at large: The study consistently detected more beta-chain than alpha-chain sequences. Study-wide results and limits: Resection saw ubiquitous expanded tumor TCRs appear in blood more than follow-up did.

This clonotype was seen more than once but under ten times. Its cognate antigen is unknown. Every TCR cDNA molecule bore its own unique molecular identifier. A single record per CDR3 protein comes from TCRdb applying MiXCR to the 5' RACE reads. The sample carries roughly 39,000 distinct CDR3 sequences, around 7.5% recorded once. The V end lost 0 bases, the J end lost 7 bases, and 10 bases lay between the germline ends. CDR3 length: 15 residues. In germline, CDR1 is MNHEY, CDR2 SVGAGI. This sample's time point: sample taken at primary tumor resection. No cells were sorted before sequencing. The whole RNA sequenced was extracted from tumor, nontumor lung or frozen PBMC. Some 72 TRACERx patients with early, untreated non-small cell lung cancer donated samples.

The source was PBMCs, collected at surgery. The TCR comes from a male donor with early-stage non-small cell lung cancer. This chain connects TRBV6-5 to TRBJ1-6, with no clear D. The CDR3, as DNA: TGTGCCAGCAGTTACTCGCGAGGCCTCAATTCACCCCTCCACTTT. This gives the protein CASSYSRGLNSPLHF.